The present T cell receptor (beta chain) was sequenced within a study of naive and memory T cell subsets. Notes on the study in general: In CD4 and CD8 cells, diversity dropped from naive through EMRA. TCR abundance followed a power law differing between naive and memory subsets. Possibly reflecting memory cells re-expressing CD45RA, a few larger clonotypes occurred in naive repertoires, especially CD8.

The beta constant-region primer was an equimolar mix of two oligonucleotides covering TRBC1 and TRBC2. Nested alpha and beta constant-region primers with the SP2 primer drove four PCR rounds on ligated cDNA. A single record per CDR3 protein comes from TCRdb applying MiXCR to the UMI-ligation and nested PCR reads. This sample has approximately 150,000 distinct CDR3 sequences, with approximately 24% found just once. There are a few counts of this clonotype. What it recognizes is unknown. Trimming at V came to 0 bases and at J to 8 bases, leaving 3 bases not matched to a gene. The length of the CDR3 is 14 residues. CDR1 and CDR2 from the germline V gene are SGHRS and YFSETQ. CD4+ T cell IFNgamma after overnight CMV lysate exposure gave donor CMV status. CD8 T cells were positively selected from what remained after CD4 positive selection.

This TCR came from a human donor in good health. Material for sequencing was naive CD4+ T cells from blood. The chain uses TRBV5-1 and TRBJ2-4; 9 nucleotides align to TRBD1. The CDR3 here is CASSLEGQGDIQYF. CDR3 DNA sequence: TGCGCCAGCAGCTTGGAGGGACAGGGTGACATTCAGTACTTC.